These 24 T cell receptor beta chains originate from one sample sequenced in a study of regulatory dendritic cells for organ transplantation. Sequenced by immunoSEQ multiplex PCR; TCRdb stores in-frame clones only, minus some. The sample yields tens of thousands of clones, approximately 86% seen once. Sequenced input: naive CD8+ T cells from blood. Documented subset: CD45RA+ naive T cells. These receptors were taken from a human donor in good health.

This sequence joins TRBV7-8 and TRBJ2-5, with 7 nucleotides matching TRBD1. In germline, CDR1 is SGHVS, CDR2 FQNEAQ. The CDR3 sequence is 15 residues long. J gave up 5 bases and V 1 base, and 7 bases lay outside the gene matches. In DNA, the CDR3 is TGTGCCAGCAGCTTAGGACAGGGTTTGAGGGAGACCCAGTACTTC. It translates to CASSLGQGLRETQYF.

A few counts support this clone. This sequence joins TRBV5-5 and TRBJ2-2; 7 positions agree with TRBD1. Germline values: CDR1 SGHKS, CDR2 YYEKEE (reference sequence). V shed 7 bases and J 2 bases; nucleotides not matched to a gene: 8. The CDR3 length is 15 residues. The CDR3 DNA follows: TGTGCCAGCCGAGAAGGGACAGCCAACACCGGGGAGCTGTTTTTT. It yields the protein CASREGTANTGELFF.

A single count supports this clone. The chain is built from TRBV7-8 and TRBJ2-3; 8 nucleotides line up with TRBD2. There are 19 residues in the CDR3. The ends lost 3 bases at V and 0 bases at J; junction bases unmatched: 14. From germline, CDR1 is SGHVS and CDR2 FQNEAQ. For the CDR3, the DNA is TGTGCCAGCAGCTTCCACTTCGCGGGGGGCTACGTCAGCACAGATACGCAGTATTTT. It codes for CASSFHFAGGYVSTDTQYF.

The CDR3 loop reads CASSVAGTGGYEQYF. Here the CDR3 DNA reads TGTGCCAGCAGCGTAGCCGGGACAGGGGGCTACGAGCAGTACTTC. This chain uses TRBV9 with TRBJ2-7; 11 bases are shared with TRBD1. Germline CDR1 SGDLS, CDR2 YYNGEE. V trimming: 0 bases; J trimming: 3 bases; junction bases outside the gene matches: 2. The CDR3 contains 15 residues.

The V call is TRBV11-2, the J call TRBJ2-7; the D is unclear. Germline V gene lookup returns CDR1 SGHAT and CDR2 FQNNGV. This CDR3 region has 13 residues. The V gene lost 1 base and the J gene lost 1 base, with 5 bases spanning the gap. The DNA for the CDR3 is TGTGCCAGCAGCTTAGCCCTTTCCTACGAGCAGTACTTC. Residues: CASSLALSYEQYF.

The sample holds one count of this clone. This chain links TRBV7-8 with TRBJ2-5; 8 bases agree with TRBD2. Germline lookup yields CDR1 SGHVS and CDR2 FQNEAQ. V dropped 1 base and J dropped 1; count of bases not matched to a gene: 2. This CDR3 has 15 amino acids. The CDR3 here is CASSLGGGPQETQYF. The CDR3 coding sequence is TGTGCCAGCAGCTTAGGCGGGGGGCCCCAAGAGACCCAGTACTTC.

The chain couples TRBV4-3 to TRBJ1-5, with D hard to call. This CDR3 is 16 amino acids long. The V end was cut by 0 bases, the J end by 7 bases, with 16 bases between. Germline V gene data show CDR1 as LGHNA and CDR2 as YSLEER. CDR3: CASSQDREIRGQPQHF. CDR3 in DNA: TGCGCCAGCAGCCAAGATCGAGAAATCCGGGGACAGCCCCAGCATTTT.

The CDR3 DNA reads as TGTGCCAGCAGCGTAGTCGTGACTAGCGCCTACAATGAGCAGTTCTTC. Amino acids: CASSVVVTSAYNEQFF. The V gene is TRBV9, the J gene TRBJ2-1; 8 nucleotides agree with TRBD2. The germline gives CDR1 SGDLS, CDR2 YYNGEE. Trimming removed 0 bases from V and 2 bases from J; junction bases left unmatched: 4. The CDR3 is made up of 16 amino acids. The variable domain in full, with the rest retrieved from reference TRBV9 and TRBJ2-1, is DSGVTQTPKHLITATGQRVTLRCSPRSGDLSVYWYQQSLDQGLQFLIQYYNGEERAKGNILERFSAQQFPDLHSELNLSSLELGDSALYFCASSVVVTSAYNEQFFGPGTRLTVL.

This chain uses TRBV20-1 with TRBJ1-1; D not resolved. V was shortened by 8 bases and J by 7 bases, with 11 bases between the two germline ends. The CDR3 has 10 amino acids. The germline CDR1 and CDR2 sequences are DFQATT and SNEGSKA (reference sequence). This CDR3 reads CSPPHSEAFF. DNA of the CDR3: TGCAGTCCCCCCCACAGTGAAGCTTTCTTT.

The chain employs TRBV9 and TRBJ2-7, with a possible D match to TRBD2 (6 bases). The germline V and J ends were trimmed by 3 bases and 7 bases, with 26 bases remaining between them. This CDR3 has 17 residues. Germline V gene sequence: CDR1 SGDLS, CDR2 YYNGEE. CDR3 sequence reads: CASSDKVGGALSGEQYF. For the CDR3, the DNA is TGTGCCAGCAGCGATAAAGTGGGGGGAGCACTTTCGGGTGAGCAGTACTTC.

The chain carries TRBV29-1 and TRBJ2-7; 9 bases line up with TRBD1. The CDR3 has 13 residues. The germline gives CDR1 SQVTM, CDR2 ANQGSEA. With 6 bases clipped from V and 2 bases from J, the junction kept 5 bases outside the gene matches. CDR3 coding DNA: TGCAGCGTGACAGGGGGGCGCACCTACGAGCAGTACTTC. This gives the protein CSVTGGRTYEQYF.

This clone has only a few counts. The CDR3 nucleotides read TGTGCCAGCAGCGTAGGGGACAGGCTGTACGAGCAGTACTTC. It is translated as CASSVGDRLYEQYF. This rearrangement joins TRBV9 to TRBJ2-7, with 8 positions matching TRBD1. With V trimmed by 0 bases and J by 4 bases, 3 bases remained unmatched. Germline-derived CDR1 and CDR2 are SGDLS and YYNGEE. CDR3 length: 14 amino acids.

The chain is built from TRBV7-6 and TRBJ1-1, with a weak D call TRBD1 (5 bases). V was shortened by 1 base and J by 6 bases, with 15 bases between the two germline ends. This CDR3 has 15 amino acids. The germline CDR1 and CDR2 sequences are SGHVS and FNYEAQ. In DNA, the CDR3 is TGTGCCAGCAGCTTAGGCGACAGCTTAACCCCTGAAGCTTTCTTT. Translating gives CASSLGDSLTPEAFF. Based on the CDR3 plus reference TRBV7-6 and TRBJ1-1, the full variable domain is GAGVSQSPRYKVTKRGQDVALRCDPISGHVSLYWYRQALGQGPEFLTYFNYEAQQDKSGLPNDRFSAERPEGSISTLTIQRTEQRDSAMYRCASSLGDSLTPEAFFGQGTRLTVV.

This chain links TRBV7-9 with TRBJ2-3; D is perhaps TRBD1 (5 bases). The V gene's germline CDR1 is SEHNR and CDR2 FQNEAQ (reference sequence). Trimming cost V 5 bases and J 0 bases, with 12 bases left between them. The CDR3 covers 15 residues. The CDR3 DNA follows: TGTGCCAGCAGCCCTGGACACGTTAGCACAGATACGCAGTATTTT. Its protein product is CASSPGHVSTDTQYF.

This rearrangement joins TRBV10-3 to TRBJ2-5, with TRBD1 matching over 11 bases. V lost 3 bases and J lost 1; bases outside the gene matches: 4. The CDR3 extends over 16 amino acids. Germline loops: CDR1 ENHRY, CDR2 SYGVKD. The CDR3 DNA reads as TGTGCCATCAGTGATCCGGGACAGGGGGTCCAAGAGACCCAGTACTTC. Translating gives CAISDPGQGVQETQYF.

The DNA for the CDR3 is TGTGCCAGCAGCGTAGAAGGTAGCGGGGGGGCCGGAAACTACAATGAGCAGTTCTTC. It codes for CASSVEGSGGAGNYNEQFF. The chain combines TRBV9 with TRBJ2-1, with TRBD2 matching 11 bases. This CDR3 is built from 19 residues. V was clipped by 0 bases and J by 3 bases; unmatched bases: 11. Germline V gene sequence: CDR1 SGDLS, CDR2 YYNGEE. Complete variable domain (other parts from reference TRBV9 and TRBJ2-1): DSGVTQTPKHLITATGQRVTLRCSPRSGDLSVYWYQQSLDQGLQFLIQYYNGEERAKGNILERFSAQQFPDLHSELNLSSLELGDSALYFCASSVEGSGGAGNYNEQFFGPGTRLTVL.

The chain couples TRBV6-1 to TRBJ1-2, with D uncertain. CDR1 and CDR2 from the germline V gene are MNHNS and SASEGT. CDR3 length: 14 residues. V lost 2 bases and J 8 bases, leaving 15 bases between the germline ends. The CDR3 sequence: CASSERPAQGGYTF. The CDR3, as DNA: TGTGCCAGCAGTGAACGGCCAGCGCAAGGAGGCTACACCTTC.

V is TRBV9 and J is TRBJ1-4, with D perhaps TRBD1 (5 bases). The CDR3 is 19 amino acids. Trimming pared 1 base from V and 3 bases from J, leaving 22 bases between. Germline loops: CDR1 SGDLS, CDR2 YYNGEE. CDR3 in DNA: TGTGCCAGCAGCGTATTCTTCAGGCCATTTGTCAGGGCTAATGAAAAACTGTTTTTT. Encoded protein: CASSVFFRPFVRANEKLFF.

The rearrangement uses TRBV21-1 and TRBJ2-1; TRBD2 reflects the table's D call only, with no check against the DNA. TRBV21-1 is designated a pseudogene. The CDR3 extends over 19 amino acids. In DNA form, the CDR3 reads TGTGCCAGCAGTTATCCAAAACGGGGGTCGGGGGGAGGCTGCAATGAGCAGTTCTTC. Translated: CASSYPKRGSGGGCNEQFF.

This clone was found once. V gene TRBV19 combines with J gene TRBJ2-2; TRBD1 might be the D (5 bases). Trimming cost V 3 bases and J 7 bases, with 18 bases left between them. The germline V gene encodes CDR1 LNHDA and CDR2 SQIVND (reference sequence). The CDR3 runs 16 residues. The CDR3 bases are TGTGCCAGTAGTATGTATTTTAGGGGTACGGTCGGGGAGCTGTTTTTT. Translated, it gives CASSMYFRGTVGELFF.

The gene calls are TRBV6-5 and TRBJ1-2; maybe TRBD1 (6 bases). The CDR3 is 13 residues long. Germline CDR1 reads MNHEY; CDR2 reads SVGAGI. V shed 8 bases and J shed 8 bases, with 18 bases lying between them. The CDR3, as DNA: TGTGCCAGCTGCGTGGCCAGGGGCCAAGGCTACACCTTC. Amino acids: CASCVARGQGYTF.

This clone showed up just a few times. The V gene is TRBV4-1, the J gene TRBJ1-2, with a tentative D call TRBD1 (5 bases). Germline V gene data show CDR1 as MGHRA and CDR2 as YSYEKL. The CDR3 spans 13 residues. V was clipped by 2 bases and J by 7 bases, with 11 bases between them. DNA of the CDR3: TGCGCCAGCAGCCAATGGGGCTCAGCTGGCTACACCTTC. The encoded protein is CASSQWGSAGYTF.

The gene calls are TRBV7-6 and TRBJ1-1; 11 nucleotides align to TRBD1. Trimming cost V 2 bases and J 5 bases; bases outside gene matches: 7. The germline V gene encodes CDR1 SGHVS and CDR2 FNYEAQ. CDR3 size: 16 residues. This chain's CDR3 is CASSLQDRGRDTEAFF. As DNA, the CDR3 is TGTGCCAGCAGCTTACAGGACAGGGGGCGCGATACTGAAGCTTTCTTT.

This clone was counted only a few times. The chain employs TRBV14 and TRBJ2-1; TRBD2 matches at 12 bases. There are 16 residues in the CDR3. In germline, CDR1 is SGHDN, CDR2 FVKESK. J gave up 9 bases and V 0 bases, and 6 bases lay outside the gene matches. The DNA for the CDR3 is TGTGCCAGCAGCCAAGACCGGTCTAGCGGGGGGGTTGAGCAGTTCTTC. The encoded protein is CASSQDRSSGGVEQFF.